This passage covers 9 T cell receptor beta chains from one sample sequenced in a study of regulatory T cells in long-lasting Graves disease. The time point: persistent/refractory GD, antithyroid drugs over 5 years with positive TRAb. PBMC RNA served as the TCR library source. CDR3 regions were amplified by Arm-PCR using iRepertoire HTBI primers to build TCR beta libraries. TCRdb independently ran MiXCR on the multiplex PCR reads; one entry per CDR3 protein. Altogether around 500,000 distinct CDR3 sequences are present, 20% being singletons, with the ten largest covering 7% to 10%. Sequences were derived from peripheral blood mononuclear cells (PBMCs), sampled when the disease was refractory, from a patient treated with antithyroid drugs. The receptors originated from a female donor with Graves disease.

The chain is built from TRBV7-2 and TRBJ2-7; 7 bases are shared with TRBD2. The CDR3 consists of 15 residues. CDR1 is SGHTA and CDR2 is FQGNSA in the germline V gene. Unmatched junction bases numbered 9, after V lost 5 bases and J lost 2 bases. This CDR3 reads CASSLRGGGAYEQYF. Here the CDR3 DNA reads TGTGCCAGCAGCCTTCGGGGCGGGGGAGCCTACGAGCAGTACTTC. Full variable domain (missing parts from reference TRBV7-2 and TRBJ2-7): GAGVSQSPSNKVTEKGKDVELRCDPISGHTALYWYRQSLGQGLEFLIYFQGNSAPDKSGLPSDRFSAERTGGSVSTLTIQRTQQEDSAVYLCASSLRGGGAYEQYFGPGTRLTVT.

Many counts were recorded for this clonotype. The chain recombines TRBV12-3 or TRBV12-4 with TRBJ1-2; 10 bases map to TRBD1. There are 18 residues in the CDR3. J gave up 3 bases and V 3 bases, and 13 bases lay outside the gene matches. The CDR3 DNA follows: TGTGCCAGCAGTTTTGGGGGACAGGGGCTCCCCTGGGACTATGGCTACACCTTC. Its translation: CASSFGGQGLPWDYGYTF.

Ten or more counts support this clonotype. V is TRBV20-1 and J is TRBJ2-5; D is ambiguous. The V end was cut by 5 bases, the J end by 1 base, with 11 bases between. The germline CDR1 and CDR2 sequences are DFQATT and SNEGSKA (reference sequence). There are 13 residues in the CDR3. CDR3 DNA sequence: TGCAGTGCTCGGACGAATTTCCAAGAGACCCAGTACTTC. Amino acid sequence: CSARTNFQETQYF.

This clonotype was seen a few times. The chain combines TRBV29-1 with TRBJ1-1, with D unresolved. V was pared by 6 bases and J by 2 bases, with 19 bases between. There are 15 residues in the CDR3. Germline CDR1 reads SQVTM; CDR2 reads ANQGSEA. This chain's CDR3 is CSVLSVGGLNTEAFF. As DNA, the CDR3 is TGCAGCGTCTTATCTGTGGGCGGGTTAAACACTGAAGCTTTCTTT.

This clonotype was picked up many times. V gene TRBV25-1 combines with J gene TRBJ2-7, with 8 bases fitting TRBD1. After removal of 0 bases from V and 1 base from J, the junction contained 8 bases not matched to a gene. This CDR3 is built from 17 residues. Germline CDR1 reads MGHDK; CDR2 reads SYGVNS. CDR3: CASSEYGQGSRSYEQYF. The CDR3 DNA follows: TGTGCCAGCAGTGAATATGGACAGGGAAGCCGATCCTACGAGCAGTACTTC.

This clonotype was picked up many times. The chain is built from TRBV6-1 and TRBJ2-7; possibly TRBD2 for D (5 bases). The CDR3 has 14 residues. The V gene lost 4 bases and the J gene lost 3 bases, with 13 bases spanning the gap. CDR1 is MNHNS, CDR2 SASEGT, per germline. DNA of the CDR3: TGTGCCAGCAGTGCGTGGCCGGGGTACTACGAGCAGTACTTC. Amino acids: CASSAWPGYYEQYF.

This chain uses TRBV19 with TRBJ1-1, with D tentatively TRBD1 (6 bases). Germline assignment: CDR1 LNHDA and CDR2 SQIVND (reference sequence). V gave up 3 bases and J gave up 4 bases, with 9 bases separating them. This CDR3 is 13 amino acids long. CDR3 DNA: TGTGCCAGTAGTATGTCAGGGGCCACTGAAGCTTTCTTT. Its translation: CASSMSGATEAFF.

In this sample, this clonotype turned up many times. J is TRBJ1-4 and V is TRBV3-1; unclear D gene. This CDR3 has 15 amino acids. CDR1 and CDR2 (germline): LGHDT, YNNKEL (reference sequence). The germline V and J ends were trimmed by 0 bases and 6 bases, with 11 bases remaining between them. The CDR3 region is CASSQDLLEYEKLFF. CDR3 sequence (DNA): TGTGCCAGCAGCCAAGACCTCCTGGAGTATGAAAAACTGTTTTTT. The variable domain in full, completed from reference TRBV3-1 and TRBJ1-4, reads DTAVSQTPKYLVTQMGNDKSIKCEQNLGHDTMYWYKQDSKKFLKIMFSYNNKELIINETVPNRFSPKSPDKAHLNLHINSLELGDSAVYFCASSQDLLEYEKLFFGSGTQLSVL.

The J gene is TRBJ1-5, the V gene TRBV20-1; TRBD1 might be the D (5 bases). Trimming cost V 3 bases and J 5 bases, with 11 bases left between them. Germline V gene lookup returns CDR1 DFQATT and CDR2 SNEGSKA (reference sequence). The CDR3 covers 13 residues. CDR3 in amino acids: CSASAGRDQPQHF. CDR3 nucleotides: TGCAGTGCTAGCGCAGGGAGGGATCAGCCCCAGCATTTT.